This T cell receptor (beta chain) was found in a study of shared clonotypes between healthy human individuals. Per the germline V gene, CDR1 is PRHDT and CDR2 is FYEKMQ (reference sequence). This CDR3 has 13 amino acids. Trimming cost V 6 bases and J 4 bases; bases outside gene matches: 2. Details on this clone: What it binds is unknown.

General observations from the study: Naive CD4 clonotype sharing across a few donors was roughly 5%.

Every donor was a Caucasian adult from Nashville, Tennessee. The data were produced by immunoSEQ multiplex PCR, yet TCRdb's version contains in-frame clones alone and is incomplete. The sample lists about 2.4 million clones, around 90% occurring once. This TCR was sampled from a man between 18 and 35 years old in good health. Sequenced material: naive CD4+ T cells sorted from blood. The subset is: CD45RA+ positively selected. The V gene is TRBV13, the J gene TRBJ2-3; TRBD2 agrees at 9 bases. The CDR3 here is CASRLAGPDTQYF. CDR3 nucleotide sequence: TGTGCCAGCAGACTAGCGGGCCCAGATACGCAGTATTTT.